Listed here is a single T cell receptor (beta chain). Its antigen is as yet unknown. These data originate in a study of shared clonotypes between healthy human individuals. Authors' methods: Filtering of immunoSEQ junctional sequences could not match full-length read filtering. Sequenced by immunoSEQ multiplex PCR; TCRdb stores in-frame clones only, minus some. V, J and clone size were drawn from that table, and D and trimming were deduced from the DNA. This sample has some 2,100,000 clones; approximately 96% occur once, and the top ten carry about 0.13%. Regarding the study as a whole: Represented diversity (both genetic and exposure-history) was limited by the small number of donors.

This CDR3 region has 20 residues. This clonotype originated in a young man in good health. Sequences were obtained from naive CD4+ T cells sorted from blood. Subset indicated: CD45RA+ positively selected. The gene calls are TRBV1 and TRBJ1-2; TRBD1 was called by the table and not checked on the DNA. TRBV1 is recorded as a pseudogene. The CDR3: CTSSQDLPGQGAAENYGYTF. Written as DNA, the CDR3 is TGCACCAGCAGCCAAGATCTACCGGGACAGGGGGCCGCGGAGAACTATGGCTACACCTTC.